Listed here are 32 T cell receptor beta chains from one sample, sequenced in a study of shared clonotypes between healthy human individuals. Profiled with immunoSEQ multiplex PCR; TCRdb holds only in-frame clones, not every one. The profile shows about 470,000 clones, 70% to 80% of them singletons. The sequenced material came from PBMCs. The source is a woman aged 40-49 years in good health. Some clones in this sample may be carry-over from other donors' samples.

This chain uses TRBV28 with TRBJ2-1, with D perhaps given as TRBD1 or TRBD2 (5 bases each). The CDR3 is made up of 15 amino acids. V was clipped by 7 bases and J by 5 bases, with 18 bases between them. Germline V gene sequence: CDR1 MDHEN, CDR2 SYDVKM. CDR3 sequence: CASTPPGGMDNEQFF. CDR3 bases: TGTGCCAGCACCCCCCCTGGGGGAATGGACAATGAGCAGTTCTTC.

Concerning this clone: This likely reflects a read error, since a far larger clone is one base away. The chain joins TRBV10-3 to TRBJ2-7; 7 bases fit TRBD1. The CDR3 contains 13 residues. Germline CDR1 reads ENHRY; CDR2 reads SYGVKD. With 2 bases clipped from V and 5 bases from J, the junction kept 3 bases outside the gene matches. CDR3 loop: CAISETGAHEQYF. DNA of the CDR3: TGTGCCATCAGTGAGACAGGGGCCCACGAGCAGTACTTC.

The chain joins TRBV30 to TRBJ1-1; D remains unclear. The CDR3 runs 11 residues. Germline lookup yields CDR1 GTSNPN and CDR2 SVGIG (reference sequence). The V gene lost 4 bases and the J gene lost 5 bases, with 8 bases spanning the gap. The CDR3: CAWKAETEAFF. CDR3 DNA: TGTGCCTGGAAAGCGGAAACTGAAGCTTTCTTT.

This clone turned up a few times. The chain links TRBV4-3 to TRBJ1-3; no reliable D call. V lost 2 bases, J lost 0 bases, and 8 bases lay in between. The CDR3 is 15 residues long. Germline CDR1 and CDR2: LGHNA and YSLEER. The CDR3 sequence: CASSQWSRSGNTIYF. DNA of the CDR3: TGCGCCAGCAGCCAATGGTCCCGCTCTGGAAACACCATATATTTT.

This chain uses TRBV5-4 with TRBJ2-7, with 9 bases that match TRBD1. The length of the CDR3 is 14 residues. The trim removed 4 bases at V and 6 bases at J, leaving 8 bases unmatched. Germline V gene sequence: CDR1 SGHNT, CDR2 YYREEE (reference sequence). CDR3 DNA sequence: TGTGCCAGCAGCAGTTCCGGGACAGGGACCGAGCAGTACTTC. It encodes CASSSSGTGTEQYF.

The CDR3 nucleotides are TGTGCCAGCAGCTCACAGGGGACATTGTCCTACGAGCAGTACTTC. Translated, it gives CASSSQGTLSYEQYF. The V and J genes are TRBV6-6 and TRBJ2-7, with 7 bases aligning to TRBD1. This CDR3 has 15 amino acids. Germline CDR1 reads MNHNY; CDR2 reads SVGAGI (reference sequence). The V and J ends lost 6 bases and 1 base, in that order; junction bases with no gene match: 9.

This clone was detected a few times. This rearrangement joins TRBV6-4 to TRBJ2-7; 8 bases match TRBD2. The V segment lost 3 bases and the J segment 3 bases; nucleotides outside the gene matches: 4. The CDR3 has 14 residues. CDR1 is MRHNA and CDR2 is SNTAGT in the germline V gene. This CDR3 reads CASSEWSGSYEQYF. CDR3 nucleotides: TGTGCCAGCAGTGAATGGAGCGGGAGCTACGAGCAGTACTTC.

This clone turned up a few times. This rearrangement joins TRBV7-9 to TRBJ1-5; no definite D call. The CDR3 has 13 amino acids. CDR1 is SEHNR and CDR2 is FQNEAQ in the germline V gene (reference sequence). V was pared by 5 bases and J by 0 bases, with 5 bases between. This CDR3 reads CASSGYSNQPQHF. The DNA for the CDR3 is TGTGCCAGCAGCGGGTATAGCAATCAGCCCCAGCATTTT.

The chain couples TRBV4-1 to TRBJ2-7; 7 bases match TRBD1. The CDR3 covers 13 residues. The ends lost 5 bases at V and 5 bases at J; junction bases unmatched: 6. Germline V CDR1 and CDR2: MGHRA, YSYEKL. Here the CDR3 reads CASSYRDSHEQYF. CDR3 coding DNA: TGCGCCAGCAGCTATAGGGACAGCCACGAGCAGTACTTC.

Of note for this clone: Since a much larger clone is just one base distant, this may be a read error. V is TRBV4-2 and J is TRBJ1-2; possible D gene TRBD1, 6 bases. The germline gives CDR1 LGHNA, CDR2 YNFKEQ. CDR3 length: 12 amino acids. V was shortened by 5 bases and J by 4 bases, with 8 bases between the two germline ends. The DNA of the CDR3 is TGTGCCAGCAGCTTGGACAGCTATGGCTACACCTTC. Translation gives CASSLDSYGYTF.

The DNA of the CDR3 is TGTGCCAGCAGTCTCTCCAGGGCCAGCGGCTACACCTTC. This sequence encodes CASSLSRASGYTF. The chain is built from TRBV28 and TRBJ1-2; possible D gene TRBD1, 5 bases. Trimming stripped 5 bases from V and 8 bases from J, with 15 bases between. Germline CDR1 and CDR2: MDHEN and SYDVKM. The CDR3 is 13 residues long.

This clone was recorded once. The V and J genes are TRBV27 and TRBJ2-5, with 8 bases matching TRBD1. In germline, CDR1 is MNHEY, CDR2 SMNVEV (reference sequence). CDR3 length: 13 residues. The V segment lost 5 bases and the J segment 5 bases; nucleotides outside the gene matches: 4. CDR3 bases: TGTGCCAGCAGTCGACAGGGGTATGAGACCCAGTACTTC. It specifies CASSRQGYETQYF.

The chain joins TRBV19 to TRBJ1-1; D remains ambiguous. The CDR3 extends over 18 amino acids. CDR1 and CDR2 (germline): LNHDA, SQIVND (reference sequence). V lost 5 bases, J lost 1 base, and 23 bases lay in between. The CDR3 sequence is CASSDPRRGRGENTEAFF. The DNA of the CDR3 is TGTGCCAGTAGTGACCCAAGGCGAGGTCGCGGGGAGAACACTGAAGCTTTCTTT.

The CDR3 protein is CASSLSGRLETQYF. CDR3 nucleotides: TGTGCCAGCAGCTTAAGCGGGAGGTTGGAGACCCAGTACTTC. This chain links TRBV7-6 with TRBJ2-5; 9 bases fit TRBD2. Germline assignment: CDR1 SGHVS and CDR2 FNYEAQ. CDR3 length: 14 amino acids. The V segment lost 2 bases and the J segment 5 bases; nucleotides outside the gene matches: 3.

In this sample, this clone turned up a few times. The V call is TRBV19, the J call TRBJ2-2; 12 nucleotides line up with TRBD1. The DNA end lines up better with TRBJ1-4; the J call may be wrong. This CDR3 is built from 14 residues. CDR1 LNHDA and CDR2 SQIVND come from the germline V gene (reference sequence). The CDR3 spells CASRWGTGGAKLFF. In DNA, the CDR3 is TGTGCCAGTAGATGGGGGACAGGGGGCGCAAAACTGTTTTTT.

The CDR3 sequence is CASSWAPGPKNIQYF. CDR3 nucleotide sequence: TGTGCCAGCAGTTGGGCCCCGGGACCTAAAAACATTCAGTACTTC. V gene TRBV28 combines with J gene TRBJ2-4, with D perhaps matching TRBD1 or TRBD2 (5 bases each). V was pared by 4 bases and J by 4 bases, with 14 bases between. CDR3 size: 15 residues. Germline V gene lookup returns CDR1 MDHEN and CDR2 SYDVKM.

The CDR3 region is CASSLYWDREQFF. CDR3 in DNA: TGTGCCAGCTCATTGTATTGGGACAGGGAGCAGTTCTTC. The gene calls are TRBV18 and TRBJ2-1; 8 nucleotides agree with TRBD1. This CDR3 has 13 amino acids. V shed 5 bases and J 10 bases; nucleotides not matched to a gene: 7. Looked up from germline, CDR1 is KGHSH and CDR2 is LQKENI.

This clone was recorded only once. The V and J genes are TRBV6-4 and TRBJ2-3, with D tentatively TRBD1 or TRBD2 (5 bases each). Trimming stripped 2 bases from V and 4 bases from J, with 7 bases between. Germline V gives CDR1 MRHNA, CDR2 SNTAGT. The CDR3 extends over 13 amino acids. CDR3 in amino acids: CASSDRDADTQYF. CDR3 nucleotides: TGTGCCAGCAGTGACAGGGACGCAGATACGCAGTATTTT.

Remarks on this clone: Other DNA sequences in the same sample also yield this CDR3. The chain couples TRBV5-1 to TRBJ2-7; 10 bases match TRBD2. Germline loops: CDR1 SGHRS, CDR2 YFSETQ. The CDR3 length is 14 residues. The V segment lost 0 bases and the J segment 5 bases; nucleotides outside the gene matches: 2. CDR3 residues: CASSLDLAGDEQYF. The CDR3 nucleotides read TGCGCCAGCAGCTTGGACCTAGCGGGAGACGAGCAGTACTTC. Combining the CDR3 with reference TRBV5-1 and TRBJ2-7 gives the whole variable domain KAGVTQTPRYLIKTRGQQVTLSCSPISGHRSVSWYQQTPGQGLQFLFEYFSETQRNKGNFPGRFSGRQFSNSRSEMNVSTLELGDSALYLCASSLDLAGDEQYFGPGTRLTVT.

The chain recombines TRBV9 with TRBJ2-7, with D possibly being TRBD1 (5 bases). Looked up from germline, CDR1 is SGDLS and CDR2 is YYNGEE. The CDR3 spans 15 residues. V was shortened by 6 bases and J by 1 base, with 17 bases between the two germline ends. For the CDR3, the DNA is TGTGCCAGCACCCCCAGGGATTTAGATTCCTACGAGCAGTACTTC. This codes for CASTPRDLDSYEQYF.

CDR3 coding DNA: TGCGCCAGCAGCCAAGTAATACCGATACAGGGGGCTAGGGAGACCCAGTACTTC. Protein sequence: CASSQVIPIQGARETQYF. The chain combines TRBV4-1 with TRBJ2-5; 9 nucleotides line up with TRBD1. Losses at the gene ends were 1 base for V and 5 bases for J; bases not matched to a gene: 14. This CDR3 contains 18 residues. CDR1 is MGHRA and CDR2 is YSYEKL in the germline V gene.

This clone appeared once. This chain connects TRBV11-3 to TRBJ2-7, with 7 bases lining up with TRBD2. After removal of 3 bases from V and 4 bases from J, the junction contained 3 bases not matched to a gene. Germline values: CDR1 SGHNT, CDR2 YENEEA. The CDR3 extends over 13 amino acids. CDR3 nucleotide sequence: TGTGCCAGCAGCTTTGGCGGGAGTTACGAGCAGTACTTC. Its protein product is CASSFGGSYEQYF.

The CDR3 nucleotides are TGTGCCAGCAGTTACGAGACAGGGGCATCCTACGAGCAGTACTTC. It translates to CASSYETGASYEQYF. V and J are TRBV6-5 and TRBJ2-7, with 8 bases that match TRBD1. Germline V CDR1 and CDR2: MNHEY, SVGAGI. The CDR3 covers 15 residues. Germline trimming cut 2 bases from V and 1 base from J; bases unmatched to any gene: 4.

The chain couples TRBV6-5 to TRBJ1-2; D not certain. The CDR3 runs 12 residues. From germline, CDR1 is MNHEY and CDR2 SVGAGI. The V end lost 5 bases, the J end lost 7 bases, and 11 bases lay between the germline ends. The CDR3 protein is CASSPNRGGYTF. Written as DNA, the CDR3 is TGTGCCAGCAGTCCCAACAGAGGTGGCTACACCTTC.

CDR3 region: CASSVRQPGAEAFF. CDR3 coding DNA: TGTGCCAGCAGCGTACGGCAGCCTGGGGCTGAAGCTTTCTTT. The rearrangement joins TRBV9 to TRBJ1-1; D is ambiguous. V was pared by 1 base and J by 6 bases, with 13 bases between. Germline assignment: CDR1 SGDLS and CDR2 YYNGEE. This CDR3 is built from 14 residues.

Concerning this clone: This may arise from a read error, as a much more abundant clone is one base away. The gene calls are TRBV6-4 and TRBJ2-2; tentative D call: TRBD1 (5 bases). V shed 0 bases and J shed 3 bases, with 5 bases lying between them. Germline CDR1 reads MRHNA; CDR2 reads SNTAGT. The CDR3 loop spans 14 amino acids. The CDR3 DNA reads as TGTGCCAGCAGTGACTCGACAGACACCGGGGAGCTGTTTTTT. Amino acids: CASSDSTDTGELFF.

As concerns this clone: This likely reflects a read error, since a far larger clone is one base away. The V gene is TRBV5-1, the J gene TRBJ2-7; 7 bases agree with TRBD2. This CDR3 is built from 13 residues. Germline V gives CDR1 SGHRS, CDR2 YFSETQ. CDR3 in amino acids: CASSLNSGDERYF. CDR3 coding DNA: TGCGCCAGCAGCTTGAACAGCGGGGACGAGCGGTACTTC.

V is TRBV27 and J is TRBJ1-2; no firm D call. Deletions cut 3 bases from V and 2 bases from J, with 7 bases between. Germline V gene lookup returns CDR1 MNHEY and CDR2 SMNVEV (reference sequence). The CDR3 is 13 residues long. The chain's CDR3 is CASSFSGNYGYTF. The DNA for the CDR3 is TGTGCCAGCAGTTTTTCAGGAAACTATGGCTACACCTTC.

V is TRBV18 and J is TRBJ2-2; possible D gene TRBD2, 6 bases. This CDR3 has 16 amino acids. The V end was cut by 1 base, the J end by 0 bases, with 9 bases between. CDR1 and CDR2 from the germline V gene are KGHSH and LQKENI. The CDR3 bases are TGTGCCAGCTCACCACTTGGGGGGACGAACACCGGGGAGCTGTTTTTT. It is translated as CASSPLGGTNTGELFF.

The V and J genes are TRBV10-2 and TRBJ2-7; 8 nucleotides line up with TRBD1. The trim removed 0 bases at V and 11 bases at J, leaving 12 bases unmatched. The CDR3 has 15 residues. Germline loops: CDR1 WSHSY, CDR2 SAAADI. CDR3 nucleotides: TGCGCCAGCAGTGAGTCTCGACAGGGGAGCGGTCCTAAGTACTTC. This encodes CASSESRQGSGPKYF.

This clone appeared a few times. The chain uses TRBV19 and TRBJ2-1, with D possibly being TRBD2 (6 bases). V shed 4 bases and J shed 7 bases, with 17 bases lying between them. Germline loops: CDR1 LNHDA, CDR2 SQIVND (reference sequence). This CDR3 spans 15 amino acids. CDR3 coding DNA: TGTGCCAGTAGTAAAGACCGACCAGCGGGTAATGAGCAGTTCTTC. Amino acids: CASSKDRPAGNEQFF.

The chain is built from TRBV28 and TRBJ2-5; D is unresolved. The CDR3 length is 14 residues. Trimming pared 5 bases from V and 5 bases from J, leaving 15 bases between. The germline CDR1 and CDR2 sequences are MDHEN and SYDVKM. CDR3 amino acids: CASSPNSRLETQYF. The DNA for the CDR3 is TGTGCCAGCAGTCCTAACTCTAGATTGGAGACCCAGTACTTC.